A single sample gave rise to the 17 T cell receptor beta chains below, sequenced in a study of blood T cell repertoires in COVID-19. Assay: immunoSEQ multiplex PCR; the TCRdb copy retains only in-frame clones and omits some. The sample lists some 260,000 clones; about 88% were seen once. The specimen sequenced was peripheral blood. These TCRs come from a woman aged 40 to 50 who had recovered from COVID-19.

V usage is TRBV6-2 or TRBV6-3 and J usage is TRBJ2-3, with TRBD2 matching over 8 bases. The CDR3 covers 11 residues. Germline V gene lookup returns CDR1 MNHEY and CDR2 SVGEGT. The junction had 3 bases not matched to a gene; V was cut back by 2 bases and J by 14 bases. The CDR3 bases are TGTGCCAGCAGTTACGGGACTAGTAGGTATTTT. It codes for CASSYGTSRYF.

This rearrangement joins TRBV3-1 (or the pseudogene TRBV3-2) to TRBJ2-7; 7 nucleotides align to TRBD1. J was trimmed by 0 bases and V by 1 base; bases with no gene match: 3. This CDR3 has 15 amino acids. CDR1 and CDR2 (germline): LGHDT, YNNKEL (reference sequence). This chain's CDR3 is CASSQATGASYEQYF. For the CDR3, the DNA is TGTGCCAGCAGCCAAGCTACAGGGGCCTCCTACGAGCAGTACTTC.

CDR3 sequence (DNA): TGTGCCAGCAGCTTTGGGACAGGAGACGGTTACGAGCAGTACTTC. Residues: CASSFGTGDGYEQYF. This sequence joins TRBV7-2 and TRBJ2-7; 8 bases map to TRBD1. There are 15 residues in the CDR3. Trimming took 3 bases from V and 4 from J; bases not matched to a gene: 8. Germline V gives CDR1 SGHTA, CDR2 FQGNSA.

The chain is built from TRBV11-3 and TRBJ2-5; maybe TRBD2 (6 bases). The germline gives CDR1 SGHNT, CDR2 YENEEA. Trimming shortened V by 3 bases and J by 4 bases, and 15 bases separated the two germline ends. The CDR3 sequence is 15 residues long. This CDR3 reads CASSFEWGVGETQYF. The CDR3, as DNA: TGTGCCAGCAGCTTTGAGTGGGGGGTGGGAGAGACCCAGTACTTC.

The rearrangement links TRBV25-1 to TRBJ1-1; 8 nucleotides align to TRBD1. The CDR3 has 14 residues. Losses at the gene ends were 2 bases for V and 3 bases for J; bases not matched to a gene: 2. The germline V gene encodes CDR1 MGHDK and CDR2 SYGVNS. CDR3 in DNA: TGTGCCAGCAGTGAACACAGGGGGTACACTGAAGCTTTCTTT. This translates into CASSEHRGYTEAFF.

The chain couples TRBV7-3 to TRBJ1-6; D gene uncertain. This CDR3 spans 14 amino acids. The germline gives CDR1 SGHTA, CDR2 FQGTGA. Trimming pared 5 bases from V and 4 bases from J, leaving 9 bases between. The CDR3 sequence: CASSPDGYNSPLHF. As DNA, the CDR3 is TGTGCCAGCAGCCCCGACGGGTATAATTCACCCCTCCACTTT.

The chain joins TRBV5-1 to TRBJ2-7; 9 bases are shared with TRBD2. The CDR3 runs to 15 residues. CDR1 is SGHRS and CDR2 is YFSETQ in the germline V gene. Losses at the gene ends were 0 bases for V and 1 base for J; bases not matched to a gene: 2. This CDR3 is CASSLASGASYEQYF. The CDR3 DNA is TGCGCCAGCAGCTTGGCTAGCGGGGCGTCCTACGAGCAGTACTTC.

The chain joins TRBV7-9 to TRBJ1-4, with a weak D call TRBD1 (6 bases). This CDR3 contains 13 residues. The germline V gene has CDR1 SEHNR and CDR2 FQNEAQ (reference sequence). V was trimmed by 7 bases and J by 9 bases, leaving 15 bases between them. CDR3 protein: CASTIRDNQKLFF. CDR3 coding DNA: TGTGCCAGCACGATCCGGGACAATCAAAAACTGTTTTTT.

As DNA, the CDR3 is TGTGCCAGCAGCTTGGTAGGGGGAAGTTCGGAGACCCAGTACTTC. It is translated as CASSLVGGSSETQYF. This sequence joins TRBV5-4 and TRBJ2-5, with D possibly being TRBD1 (6 bases). CDR3 length: 15 residues. With 0 bases removed from V and 5 bases from J, the gap between germline ends came to 14 bases. Looked up from germline, CDR1 is SGHNT and CDR2 is YYREEE (reference sequence).

The chain is built from TRBV6-5 and TRBJ2-7, with 9 nucleotides matching TRBD2. This CDR3 region has 15 residues. V lost 5 bases and J lost 3; bases outside the gene matches: 8. The germline V gene encodes CDR1 MNHEY and CDR2 SVGAGI. This CDR3 reads CASSRSSGNIYEQYF. In DNA form, the CDR3 reads TGTGCCAGCAGTCGGTCTAGCGGGAATATCTACGAGCAGTACTTC.

The J gene is TRBJ2-1, the V gene TRBV7-2, with D perhaps TRBD2 (5 bases). The CDR3 covers 14 residues. Germline values: CDR1 SGHTA, CDR2 FQGNSA. V lost 1 base and J lost 6, with 10 bases in between. The CDR3 nucleotides read TGTGCCAGCAGCTTAGGGGAGATATTCAATGAGCAGTTCTTC. As protein: CASSLGEIFNEQFF.

J is TRBJ2-1 and V is TRBV9; TRBD2 is a possible D gene (6 bases). Germline V gene lookup returns CDR1 SGDLS and CDR2 YYNGEE. V was pared by 4 bases and J by 9 bases, with 17 bases between. This CDR3 comprises 14 residues. The CDR3 sequence: CASSTGDSGGEQFF. The CDR3 coding sequence is TGTGCCAGCAGCACGGGGGACTCTGGTGGTGAGCAGTTCTTC.

The chain is built from TRBV9 and TRBJ1-1; possibly TRBD1 for D (5 bases). Germline CDR1 SGDLS, CDR2 YYNGEE. Trimming removed 5 bases from V and 4 bases from J, with 15 bases in between. CDR3 length equals 14 residues. CDR3 bases: TGTGCCAGCAGTAGGGGAGGTCGCTTCACTGAAGCTTTCTTT. Protein sequence: CASSRGGRFTEAFF.

The chain carries TRBV25-1 and TRBJ2-7, with D possibly being TRBD1 (5 bases). The CDR3 sequence is 15 residues long. V was cut by 1 base and J by 2 bases, with 12 bases left in between. Germline lookup yields CDR1 MGHDK and CDR2 SYGVNS. CDR3 in DNA: TGTGCCAGCAGTGAATCCACCAGGGCACCCTACGAGCAGTACTTC. This encodes CASSESTRAPYEQYF.

The genes are TRBV24-1 and TRBJ2-3; 14 bases map to TRBD2. Germline-derived CDR1 and CDR2 are KGHDR and SFDVKD. Trimming cost V 2 bases and J 3 bases; bases outside gene matches: 12. The CDR3 has 20 residues. The CDR3 loop is CATSDWALGTSGGPTDTQYF. As DNA, the CDR3 is TGTGCCACCAGTGATTGGGCCCTTGGGACTAGCGGGGGACCGACAGATACGCAGTATTTT.

This clone is a singleton in its sample. V gene TRBV11-3 combines with J gene TRBJ2-1; 7 bases fit TRBD2. V trimming: 3 bases; J trimming: 5 bases; junction bases outside the gene matches: 10. This CDR3 region has 16 residues. Per the germline V gene, CDR1 is SGHNT and CDR2 is YENEEA. In DNA form, the CDR3 reads TGTGCCAGCAGCTTTATAGGATTCAGCGGGAACAATGAGCAGTTCTTC. Protein sequence: CASSFIGFSGNNEQFF.

This clone was detected only once. V usage is TRBV3-1 (or the pseudogene TRBV3-2) and J usage is TRBJ2-6; 8 bases agree with TRBD1. V gave up 4 bases and J gave up 1 base; unmatched junction bases: 6. CDR1 and CDR2 from the germline V gene are LGHDT and YNNKEL (reference sequence). CDR3 length: 17 residues. The CDR3 spells CASSPGTGGSGANVLTF. The CDR3 DNA sequence: TGTGCCAGCAGCCCAGGGACAGGAGGGTCTGGGGCCAACGTCCTGACTTTC.